This T cell receptor beta chain was sequenced for a study of naive and memory T cell subsets. Both TRBC1 and TRBC2 were covered by a beta constant-region primer of two equimolar oligonucleotides. In TCRdb, the UMI-ligation and nested PCR reads were re-called with MiXCR into one record per CDR3 protein. The profile shows 77,000 or so distinct CDR3 sequences, around 14% of them singletons. The CDR3 spans 16 residues. V lost 4 bases and J lost 4, with 15 bases in between. The V gene's germline CDR1 is SGHRS and CDR2 YFSETQ. The chain links TRBV5-1 to TRBJ2-6; no clear D. Sequences were obtained from central memory CD4+ T cells from blood. This TCR was recovered from a human donor in good health. Here the CDR3 reads CASSPSTSTGANVLTF. DNA of the CDR3: TGCGCCAGCAGCCCGAGCACGAGTACCGGGGCCAACGTCCTGACTTTC.